The T cell receptor beta chain under discussion was sequenced for a study of shared clonotypes between healthy human individuals. Trimming removed 1 base from V and 0 bases from J, with 8 bases in between. CDR1 and CDR2 (germline): SGHNT, YYREEE (reference sequence). The CDR3 is 15 amino acids. The repertoire was sequenced with immunoSEQ multiplex PCR; TCRdb's copy has only in-frame clones and lacks some. The profile shows roughly 500,000 clones, about four fifths of them singletons. The chain joins TRBV5-4 to TRBJ2-1; the D is unclear. The receptor was isolated from a woman in her thirties or forties in good health. Some clones in this sample may be carry-over from other donors' samples. Sample: PBMCs. The CDR3 sequence: CASSLPISSYNEQFF. The DNA of the CDR3 is TGTGCCAGCAGCTTGCCCATTAGCTCCTACAATGAGCAGTTCTTC.